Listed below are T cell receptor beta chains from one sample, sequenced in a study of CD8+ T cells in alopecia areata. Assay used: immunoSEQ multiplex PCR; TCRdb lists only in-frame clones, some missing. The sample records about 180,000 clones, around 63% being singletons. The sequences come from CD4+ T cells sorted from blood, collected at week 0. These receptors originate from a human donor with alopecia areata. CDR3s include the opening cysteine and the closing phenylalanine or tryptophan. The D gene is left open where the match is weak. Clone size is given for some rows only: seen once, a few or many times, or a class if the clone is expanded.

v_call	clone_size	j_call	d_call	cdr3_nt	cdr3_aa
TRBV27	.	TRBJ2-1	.	TGTGCCAGCAGTCCAAGCCCCTCACCCTACAATGAGCAGTTCTTC	CASSPSPSPYNEQFF
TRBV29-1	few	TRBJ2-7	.	TGCAGCGTTGCCCAGGTATTGGGGGAGCAGTACTTC	CSVAQVLGEQYF
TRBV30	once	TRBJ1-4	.	TGTGCCTGGAGTGTATCACAGGAAAAACTGTTTTTT	CAWSVSQEKLFF
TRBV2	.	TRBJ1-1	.	TGTGCCAGCAGACCCCATGGGGCCGCCGTGGACACTGAAGCTTTCTTT	CASRPHGAAVDTEAFF
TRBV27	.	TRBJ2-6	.	TGTGCCAGCAGTCGTATATTCTCTGGGGCCAACGTCCTGACTTTC	CASSRIFSGANVLTF
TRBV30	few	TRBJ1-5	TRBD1	TGTGCCTCGGGACAGGGCAATCAGCCCCAGCATTTT	CASGQGNQPQHF
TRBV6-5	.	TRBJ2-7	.	TGTGCCAGCAGATCAAGCTCCTACGAGCAGTACTTC	CASRSSSYEQYF
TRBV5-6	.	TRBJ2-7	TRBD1	TGTGCCAGCACCCCGGGACAGTCCTACCCCTACGAGCAGTACTTC	CASTPGQSYPYEQYF
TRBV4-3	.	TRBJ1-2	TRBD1	TGCGCCAGCAGCCAAGTAGATGGACAGGGCTTCGGCTACACCTTC	CASSQVDGQGFGYTF
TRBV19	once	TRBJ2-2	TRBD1	TGTGCCACCGCGGGACAGGGTATTGCCGGGGAGCTGTTTTTT	CATAGQGIAGELFF
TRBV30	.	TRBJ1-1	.	TGTGCCTGGAGATATGCGATCTCTGAAGCTTTCTTT	CAWRYAISEAFF
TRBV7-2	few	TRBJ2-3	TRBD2	TGTGCCAGCAGTCCCGACCCCCGACTAGCGGGGGGAGATACGCAGTATTTT	CASSPDPRLAGGDTQYF
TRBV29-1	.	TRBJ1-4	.	TGCAGCGCCGGGAGAGGAGTTGAAAAACTGTTTTTT	CSAGRGVEKLFF
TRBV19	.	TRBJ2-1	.	TGTGCCAGTAGTAGGGAAAACGAGCAGTTCTTC	CASSRENEQFF
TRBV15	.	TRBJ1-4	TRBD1	TGTGCCACCAGCACCACCACAGGGGATGGTGAAAAACTGTTTTTT	CATSTTTGDGEKLFF
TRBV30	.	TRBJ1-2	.	TGTGCCTGGAGTGTGGTAGAGGGTTCTGGCTACACCTTC	CAWSVVEGSGYTF
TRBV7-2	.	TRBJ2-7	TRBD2	TGTGCCAGCAACCCAGCGGGGGGCGGCTTTGGCGAGCAGTACTTC	CASNPAGGGFGEQYF
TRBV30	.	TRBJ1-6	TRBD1	TGTGCCTGGAACCGGGACAGAAGGAATTCACCCCTCCACTTT	CAWNRDRRNSPLHF
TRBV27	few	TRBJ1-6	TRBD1	TGTGCCAGCAGCCCAAGGGTAGCCGGACAGGGCAGATCACCCCTCCACTTT	CASSPRVAGQGRSPLHF
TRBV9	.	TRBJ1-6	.	TGTGCCAGCAGCGTGGACAGTCGTAATAATTCACCCCTCCACTTT	CASSVDSRNNSPLHF
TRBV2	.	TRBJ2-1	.	TGTGCCAGCAGTGATTTGGTGGGGTACAATGAGCAGTTCTTC	CASSDLVGYNEQFF
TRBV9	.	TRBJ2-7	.	TGTGCCAGCAGCGTAGCGGATAGCTCCTACGAGCAGTACTTC	CASSVADSSYEQYF
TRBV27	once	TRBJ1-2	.	TGTGCCAGCAGTTTATATGGCCGGGGGCTTAACTATGGCTACACCTTC	CASSLYGRGLNYGYTF
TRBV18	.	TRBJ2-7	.	TGTGCCAGCTCACCTCCCCAGGACTACGAGCAGTACTTC	CASSPPQDYEQYF
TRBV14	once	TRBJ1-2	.	TGTGCCAGCAGCCACGGGGCGCGAGGCTACACCTTC	CASSHGARGYTF
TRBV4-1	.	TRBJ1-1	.	TGCGCCAGCAGCCAAGTTGAGTGGGGAAACACTGAAGCTTTCTTT	CASSQVEWGNTEAFF
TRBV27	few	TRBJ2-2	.	TGTGCCAGCACCTCCCAGTATTTCGGGACCGTAAACACCGGGGAGCTGTTTTTT	CASTSQYFGTVNTGELFF
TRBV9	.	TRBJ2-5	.	TGTGCCAGCAGCGTAGGCAGGGAAGAGACCCAGTACTTC	CASSVGREETQYF
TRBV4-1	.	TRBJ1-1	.	TGCGCCAGCAGCCAACCACGGACACTTGAAGCTTTCTTT	CASSQPRTLEAFF
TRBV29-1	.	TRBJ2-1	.	TGCAGCGTGCCCAGAGGGGGGGGCTTTGAGCAGTTCTTC	CSVPRGGGFEQFF
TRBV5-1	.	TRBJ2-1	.	TGCGCCAGCAGCGTTCGGGCTGTCGATGAGCAGTTCTTC	CASSVRAVDEQFF
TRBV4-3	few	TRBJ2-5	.	TGCGCCAGCAGCCAAGATATCCAGGGTGGAAAGACCCAGTACTTC	CASSQDIQGGKTQYF
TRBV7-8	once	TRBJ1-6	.	TGTGCCAGCAGCGCAGTACAGGGAGGGTCACCCCTCCACTTT	CASSAVQGGSPLHF
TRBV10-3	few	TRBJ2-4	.	TGTGCCATCAGTGATCAGGGTAAAAACATTCAGTACTTC	CAISDQGKNIQYF
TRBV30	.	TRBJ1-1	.	TGTGCCTGGAGTATCCGGGACGGGGCTGAAGCTTTCTTT	CAWSIRDGAEAFF
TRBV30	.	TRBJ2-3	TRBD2	TGTGCCTGGGTAGCGGGGGGCCATCCTAGCACAGATACGCAGTATTTT	CAWVAGGHPSTDTQYF
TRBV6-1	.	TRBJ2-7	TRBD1	TGTGCCAGCAGGAAGCGGACAGGTGGTGCCTACGAGCAGTACTTC	CASRKRTGGAYEQYF
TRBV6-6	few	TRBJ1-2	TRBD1	TGTGCCAGCAGGGACAGGAACTATGGCTACACCTTC	CASRDRNYGYTF
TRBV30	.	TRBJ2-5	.	TGTGCCTGCGGACCCTCTGGGGGAGAGACCCAGTACTTC	CACGPSGGETQYF
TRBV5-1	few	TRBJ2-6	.	TGCGCCACCGCGGCTGTATCTGGGGCCAACGTCCTGACTTTC	CATAAVSGANVLTF